The rows below give T cell receptor beta chains drawn from one sample of a study of shared clonotypes between healthy human individuals. Sequencing was performed with immunoSEQ multiplex PCR; in TCRdb, only in-frame clones are kept and a portion is missing. The table includes roughly 2.1 million clones, approximately 94% detected once. The specimen was naive CD8+ T cells from PBMCs. All receptors come from a man between 18 and 35 years old in good health. Some clones in this sample may be carry-over from other donors' samples. Each CDR3 is given with its conserved first and last residue. D genes are given only for firm matches. A clone size is listed for some rows: how often the clone was seen (once, few, many), or a class if it is expanded.

D gene: NA
J gene: TRBJ2-1
clone size: once
V gene: TRBV19
CDR3 DNA: TGTGCCAGTAGTTTGTCAGGGTATCTCAATGAGCAGTTCTTC
CDR3 protein: CASSLSGYLNEQFF

D gene: NA
J gene: TRBJ2-2
clone size: NA
V gene: TRBV29-1
CDR3 DNA: TGCAGCACACCGGGACCCACCGGGGAGCTGTTTTTT
CDR3 protein: CSTPGPTGELFF

D gene: NA
J gene: TRBJ2-1
clone size: NA
V gene: TRBV7-3
CDR3 DNA: TGTGCCAGCAGCTCCCACCGTAGGGATGGGACCTACAATGAGCAGTTCTTC
CDR3 protein: CASSSHRRDGTYNEQFF

D gene: NA
J gene: TRBJ2-7
clone size: NA
V gene: TRBV28
CDR3 DNA: TGTGCCAGCAACCCTTATCGGGCCCACGAGCAGTACTTC
CDR3 protein: CASNPYRAHEQYF

D gene: TRBD2
J gene: TRBJ2-2
clone size: NA
V gene: TRBV28
CDR3 DNA: TGTGCCAGCAGTTTAGGGACTAGCGGGAGGGCCGTCCGTCCCGGGGAGCTGTTTTTT
CDR3 protein: CASSLGTSGRAVRPGELFF

D gene: TRBD1
J gene: TRBJ2-7
clone size: NA
V gene: TRBV9
CDR3 DNA: TGTGCCAGCAGCCCCCATAGGGACAGGGTAGTCCACGAGCAGTACTTC
CDR3 protein: CASSPHRDRVVHEQYF

D gene: NA
J gene: TRBJ2-7
clone size: NA
V gene: TRBV6-1
CDR3 DNA: TGTGCCAGCAGTGAAGCCTGGGTATCCTACGAGCAGTACTTC
CDR3 protein: CASSEAWVSYEQYF

D gene: NA
J gene: TRBJ1-1
clone size: NA
V gene: TRBV5-4
CDR3 DNA: TGTGCCAGCAGTACCAGGGACACTGAAGCTTTCTTT
CDR3 protein: CASSTRDTEAFF

D gene: NA
J gene: TRBJ2-7
clone size: NA
V gene: TRBV5-6
CDR3 DNA: TGTGCCAGCAGCTTGGGCCGTGCCTACGAGCAGTACTTC
CDR3 protein: CASSLGRAYEQYF

D gene: NA
J gene: TRBJ2-5
clone size: NA
V gene: TRBV4-3
CDR3 DNA: TGCGCCAGCAGCCAAGATCGGCGGTTCCGGGAGACCCAGTACTTC
CDR3 protein: CASSQDRRFRETQYF

D gene: TRBD1
J gene: TRBJ1-1
clone size: NA
V gene: TRBV14
CDR3 DNA: TGTGCCAGCAGCCAAGATTCAGCTTACCGGGACAGTGAAGCTTTCTTT
CDR3 protein: CASSQDSAYRDSEAFF

D gene: TRBD2
J gene: TRBJ2-7
clone size: NA
V gene: TRBV4-3
CDR3 DNA: TGCGCCAGCAGCCAAGATAGGGCTAGCGGAACCTACGAGCAGTACTTC
CDR3 protein: CASSQDRASGTYEQYF

D gene: NA
J gene: TRBJ1-5
clone size: NA
V gene: TRBV5-8
CDR3 DNA: TGTGCCAGCAGCTTGGAGCCGCATTATAGCAATCAGCCCCAGCATTTT
CDR3 protein: CASSLEPHYSNQPQHF

D gene: TRBD1
J gene: TRBJ2-7
clone size: NA
V gene: TRBV27
CDR3 DNA: TGTGCCAGCAGTTTTGGGACAGGCTACGAGCAGTACTTC
CDR3 protein: CASSFGTGYEQYF

D gene: NA
J gene: TRBJ1-1
clone size: NA
V gene: TRBV10-3
CDR3 DNA: TGTGCCATCAGTGATAAGTTTGAAGCTTTCTTT
CDR3 protein: CAISDKFEAFF